Presented here are 25 T cell receptor beta chains from one specimen sequenced in a study of blood T cell repertoires in COVID-19. Here immunoSEQ multiplex PCR was the method, and the copy in TCRdb shows in-frame clones only, minus some. The sample lists almost 250,000 clones, roughly 89% occurring once. The sample consisted of PBMCs or T cells enriched from blood (not recorded which). The source of these receptors is a woman aged 25 to 39 who had recovered from COVID-19.

The DNA of the CDR3 is TGTGCCAGTAGCCGGGGACAGGGTGAAGTCCAGCCCCAGCATTTT. Translated: CASSRGQGEVQPQHF. The V and J genes are TRBV19 and TRBJ1-5; 9 bases agree with TRBD1. Germline trimming cut 6 bases from V and 7 bases from J; bases unmatched to any gene: 10. From germline, CDR1 is LNHDA and CDR2 SQIVND (reference sequence). The CDR3 totals 15 residues.

The chain is built from TRBV4-3 and TRBJ2-7, with 7 bases aligning to TRBD2. The V gene's germline CDR1 is LGHNA and CDR2 YSLEER. The CDR3 spans 18 residues. With 3 bases clipped from V and 1 base from J, the junction kept 15 bases outside the gene matches. DNA for the CDR3: TGCGCCAGCAGCCACCCCCTTGGGGAGGAGCGGGATTCCTACGAGCAGTACTTC. The encoded protein is CASSHPLGEERDSYEQYF.

CDR3 amino acids: CASSDSYGTETPLHF. The CDR3 DNA reads TGTGCCAGCAGTGACTCGTACGGGACAGAGACACCCCTCCACTTT. V usage is TRBV6-4 and J usage is TRBJ1-6; 7 bases are a match to TRBD1. Germline assignment: CDR1 MRHNA and CDR2 SNTAGT. The CDR3 runs to 15 residues. V trimming: 0 bases; J trimming: 11 bases; junction bases outside the gene matches: 7.

The chain carries TRBV5-1 and TRBJ2-2; D unresolved. V lost 0 bases, J lost 4 bases, and 7 bases lay in between. Germline values: CDR1 SGHRS, CDR2 YFSETQ. The CDR3 runs to 14 residues. The CDR3 sequence is CASSLGMFTGELFF. CDR3 bases: TGCGCCAGCAGCTTGGGTATGTTCACCGGGGAGCTGTTTTTT.

V and J are TRBV7-2 and TRBJ2-1; TRBD2 aligns across 8 bases. From germline, CDR1 is SGHTA and CDR2 FQGNSA. The ends lost 2 bases at V and 4 bases at J; junction bases unmatched: 4. The length of the CDR3 is 15 residues. CDR3: CASSLSGGKYNEQFF. As DNA, the CDR3 is TGTGCCAGCAGCTTATCGGGAGGGAAATACAATGAGCAGTTCTTC.

Turning to this clone: The same CDR3 arises from other DNA sequences in this sample as well. V gene TRBV5-6 combines with J gene TRBJ1-2; the D is unclear. Trimming stripped 0 bases from V and 0 bases from J, with 6 bases between. From germline, CDR1 is SGHDT and CDR2 YYEEEE. The CDR3 is 14 amino acids. The CDR3 loop is CASSLGPANYGYTF. The CDR3 DNA is TGTGCCAGCAGCTTGGGTCCTGCTAACTATGGCTACACCTTC.

This clone was counted a single time. This chain uses TRBV29-1 with TRBJ2-5, with D possibly being TRBD2 (6 bases). Germline V gene sequence: CDR1 SQVTM, CDR2 ANQGSEA. V lost 1 base and J 2 bases, leaving 14 bases between the germline ends. The length of the CDR3 is 15 residues. The CDR3 coding sequence is TGCAGCGTTGAAGTGCGAGGGAGGTCTCAAGAGACCCAGTACTTC. It yields the protein CSVEVRGRSQETQYF.

This rearrangement joins TRBV7-9 to TRBJ1-6, with unresolved D. Germline V gives CDR1 SEHNR, CDR2 FQNEAQ (reference sequence). V lost 3 bases to trimming and J lost 10 bases, with 13 bases between them. The CDR3 is made up of 14 amino acids. This CDR3 reads CASSFLYAESPLHF. The CDR3 bases are TGTGCCAGCAGCTTCTTATACGCGGAATCACCCCTCCACTTT. The full variable domain, rest sourced from reference TRBV7-9 and TRBJ1-6, is DTGVSQNPRHKITKRGQNVTFRCDPISEHNRLYWYRQTLGQGPEFLTYFQNEAQLEKSRLLSDRFSAERPKGSFSTLEIQRTEQGDSAMYLCASSFLYAESPLHFGNGTRLTVT.

This clone was seen only once. The chain uses TRBV6-5 and TRBJ1-2; a possible D gene is TRBD1 (6 bases). The length of the CDR3 is 14 residues. From germline, CDR1 is MNHEY and CDR2 SVGAGI. Trimming removed 2 bases at V and 8 bases at J, with 15 bases between. This CDR3 is CASSYTGMGSGYTF. Here the CDR3 DNA reads TGTGCCAGCAGTTACACAGGGATGGGTTCAGGCTACACCTTC.

The rearrangement links TRBV10-1 to TRBJ1-2; 7 bases are shared with TRBD1. Germline V gene sequence: CDR1 WNHNN, CDR2 SYGVQD (reference sequence). This CDR3 spans 16 amino acids. The trim removed 8 bases at V and 8 bases at J, leaving 20 bases unmatched. The CDR3 loop reads CASLETGRRVRRGYTF. In DNA form, the CDR3 reads TGCGCCAGCCTTGAGACAGGGCGGAGGGTGAGAAGGGGCTACACCTTC.

This clone was found once. V is TRBV18 and J is TRBJ1-4, with TRBD1 as a possible D gene (5 bases). Trimming removed 8 bases from V and 6 bases from J, with 13 bases in between. CDR3 length: 13 residues. CDR1 KGHSH and CDR2 LQKENI come from the germline V gene. The CDR3 here is CASRLGGDEKLFF. In nucleotides, the CDR3 is TGTGCCAGCCGCCTGGGGGGAGATGAAAAACTGTTTTTT.

CDR3 DNA: TGTGCCAGCAGCTTTGCGGGAGGGTGGGACAATGAGCAGTTCTTC. It encodes CASSFAGGWDNEQFF. The genes are TRBV9 and TRBJ2-1, with TRBD2 matching over 9 bases. Germline V lookup: CDR1 SGDLS, CDR2 YYNGEE. This CDR3 is 15 amino acids long. Trimming removed 4 bases from V and 5 bases from J; junction bases left unmatched: 7.

This chain joins TRBV28 and TRBJ1-5, with unresolved D. Trimming took 3 bases from V and 4 from J, leaving 10 bases between them. CDR1 is MDHEN, CDR2 SYDVKM, per germline. The CDR3 is made up of 14 amino acids. Here the CDR3 reads CASSLSPSNQPQHF. CDR3 coding DNA: TGTGCCAGCAGTTTGAGCCCTAGTAATCAGCCCCAGCATTTT.

V gene TRBV7-9 combines with J gene TRBJ2-3; perhaps TRBD2 as D (5 bases). Per the germline V gene, CDR1 is SEHNR and CDR2 is FQNEAQ (reference sequence). The CDR3 loop spans 15 amino acids. V was pared by 3 bases and J by 0 bases, with 10 bases between. CDR3 bases: TGTGCCAGCAGCTTTAATCGGGGAAGCACAGATACGCAGTATTTT. This codes for CASSFNRGSTDTQYF.

The genes are TRBV19 and TRBJ1-2; 7 bases align to TRBD1. Germline CDR1 is LNHDA and CDR2 is SQIVND (reference sequence). The CDR3 spans 14 residues. J lost 2 bases, V lost 7 bases, and 7 bases had no gene match. The CDR3: CASINQGGNYGYTF. The CDR3 region has the DNA TGTGCCAGTATCAATCAGGGGGGAAACTATGGCTACACCTTC.

The chain has TRBV30 and TRBJ2-3, with a possible D match to TRBD2 (6 bases). Trimming took 2 bases from V and 7 from J, leaving 19 bases between them. The germline V gene has CDR1 GTSNPN and CDR2 SVGIG (reference sequence). CDR3 length: 15 residues. The DNA for the CDR3 is TGTGCCTGGAGTAATGGGGGACTGACGACCAATACGCAGTATTTT. It encodes CAWSNGGLTTNTQYF.

The sample holds a few counts of this clone. This chain links TRBV6-4 with TRBJ2-2; D not certain. Germline V lookup: CDR1 MRHNA, CDR2 SNTAGT. This CDR3 comprises 13 residues. Trimming removed 4 bases from V and 0 bases from J, with 3 bases in between. Here the CDR3 reads CASSATNTGELFF. The CDR3 DNA reads TGTGCCAGCAGTGCCACGAACACCGGGGAGCTGTTTTTT.

The chain employs TRBV30 and TRBJ2-5; D uncertain. The CDR3 runs to 12 residues. Trimming left V 4 bases short and J 2 bases short, with 8 bases between. Looked up from germline, CDR1 is GTSNPN and CDR2 is SVGIG (reference sequence). CDR3 nucleotides: TGTGCCTGGAACTCAGGACAAGAGACCCAGTACTTC. Protein sequence: CAWNSGQETQYF.

The chain recombines TRBV19 with TRBJ2-5; 8 bases are shared with TRBD1. The trim removed 8 bases at V and 4 bases at J, leaving 6 bases unmatched. Germline CDR1 LNHDA, CDR2 SQIVND (reference sequence). The CDR3 consists of 13 residues. The DNA of the CDR3 is TGTGCCAGTCGGACGACAGGGGTAGAGACCCAGTACTTC. Encoded protein: CASRTTGVETQYF.

This sequence joins TRBV19 and TRBJ1-1, with 7 bases identical to TRBD1. CDR3 length: 13 amino acids. V trimming: 4 bases; J trimming: 7 bases; junction bases outside the gene matches: 6. Germline V gives CDR1 LNHDA, CDR2 SQIVND (reference sequence). CDR3: CASSTTGLGEAFF. The CDR3 DNA follows: TGTGCCAGTAGTACGACAGGGCTTGGTGAAGCTTTCTTT. The variable domain in full, completed from reference TRBV19 and TRBJ1-1, reads DGGITQSPKYLFRKEGQNVTLSCEQNLNHDAMYWYRQDPGQGLRLIYYSQIVNDFQKGDIAEGYSVSREKKESFPLTVTSAQKNPTAFYLCASSTTGLGEAFFGQGTRLTVV.

The CDR3 reads CSVEADEQFF. For the CDR3, the DNA is TGCAGCGTTGAGGCTGATGAGCAGTTCTTC. J is TRBJ2-1 and V is TRBV29-1; D ambiguous. The germline gives CDR1 SQVTM, CDR2 ANQGSEA. The V end lost 3 bases, the J end lost 8 bases, and 5 bases lay between the germline ends. The CDR3 consists of 10 residues.

The chain recombines TRBV24-1 with TRBJ2-1; D is possibly TRBD2 (6 bases). Trimming pared 5 bases from V and 3 bases from J, leaving 13 bases between. Looked up from germline, CDR1 is KGHDR and CDR2 is SFDVKD. This CDR3 comprises 15 residues. The DNA for the CDR3 is TGTGCCACCAGTGGGGTCGGGAGCGGCTACAATGAGCAGTTCTTC. It codes for CATSGVGSGYNEQFF.

The J gene is TRBJ2-2, the V gene TRBV7-2, with 10 bases lining up with TRBD1. With V trimmed by 10 bases and J by 3 bases, 5 bases remained unmatched. Per the germline V gene, CDR1 is SGHTA and CDR2 is FQGNSA. The CDR3 has 14 residues. The CDR3 bases are TGTGCCACACGAGGACAGGGGGACACCGGGGAGCTGTTTTTT. Protein product: CATRGQGDTGELFF.

J is TRBJ1-1 and V is TRBV10-2, with a weak D call TRBD1 (5 bases). The V gene lost 6 bases and the J gene lost 3 bases, with 8 bases spanning the gap. CDR1 and CDR2 (germline): WSHSY, SAAADI. This CDR3 has 12 residues. The CDR3 loop reads CASRWGDTEAFF. DNA for the CDR3: TGCGCCAGCAGATGGGGGGACACTGAAGCTTTCTTT.

In DNA, the CDR3 is TGTGCCAGCAGTGTAGGGGACAGATCCCTTGTGGAGACCCAGTACTTC. Encoded protein: CASSVGDRSLVETQYF. V gene TRBV25-1 combines with J gene TRBJ2-5; TRBD1 aligns across 7 bases. The CDR3 length is 16 residues. The germline V gene encodes CDR1 MGHDK and CDR2 SYGVNS. V gave up 4 bases and J gave up 5 bases; unmatched junction bases: 13. The full variable domain, its missing parts supplied by reference TRBV25-1 and TRBJ2-5, is EADIYQTPRYLVIGTGKKITLECSQTMGHDKMYWYQQDPGMELHLIHYSYGVNSTEKGDLSSESTVSRIRTEHFPLTLESARPSHTSQYLCASSVGDRSLVETQYFGPGTRLLVL.